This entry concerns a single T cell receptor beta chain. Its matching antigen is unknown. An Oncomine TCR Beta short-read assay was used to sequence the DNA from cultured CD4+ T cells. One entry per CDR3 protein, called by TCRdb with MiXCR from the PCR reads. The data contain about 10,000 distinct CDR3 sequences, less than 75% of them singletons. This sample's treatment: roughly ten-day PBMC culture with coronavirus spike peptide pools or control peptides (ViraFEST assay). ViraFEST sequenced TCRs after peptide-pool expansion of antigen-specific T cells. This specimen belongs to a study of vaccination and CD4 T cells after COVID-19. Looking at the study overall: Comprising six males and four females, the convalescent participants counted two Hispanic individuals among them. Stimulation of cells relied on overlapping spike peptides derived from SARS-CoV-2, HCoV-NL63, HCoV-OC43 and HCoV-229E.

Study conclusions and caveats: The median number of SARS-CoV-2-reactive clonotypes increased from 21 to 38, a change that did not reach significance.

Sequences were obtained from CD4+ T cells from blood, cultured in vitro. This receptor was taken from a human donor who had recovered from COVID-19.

This CDR3 reads CASSRARGNIQYF. As DNA, the CDR3 is TGTGCCAGCAGCCGAGCTAGGGGGAACATTCAGTACTTC. This rearrangement joins TRBV7-2 to TRBJ2-4; tentative D call: TRBD1 (6 bases). The V gene's germline CDR1 is SGHTA and CDR2 FQGNSA. V gave up 5 bases and J gave up 7 bases, with 12 bases separating them. This CDR3 spans 13 amino acids.